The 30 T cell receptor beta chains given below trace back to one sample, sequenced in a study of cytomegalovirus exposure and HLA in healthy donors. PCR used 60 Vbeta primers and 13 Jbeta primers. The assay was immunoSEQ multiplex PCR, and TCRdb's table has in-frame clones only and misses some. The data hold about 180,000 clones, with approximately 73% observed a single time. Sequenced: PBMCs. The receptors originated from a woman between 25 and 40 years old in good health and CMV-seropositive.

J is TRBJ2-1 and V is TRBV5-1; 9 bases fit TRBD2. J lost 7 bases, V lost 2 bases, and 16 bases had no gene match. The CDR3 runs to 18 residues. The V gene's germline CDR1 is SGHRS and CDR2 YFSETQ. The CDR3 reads CASSFMRGGHQSGNEQFF. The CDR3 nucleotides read TGCGCCAGCAGCTTTATGCGGGGGGGCCACCAGAGTGGGAATGAGCAGTTCTTC. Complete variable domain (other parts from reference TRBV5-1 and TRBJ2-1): KAGVTQTPRYLIKTRGQQVTLSCSPISGHRSVSWYQQTPGQGLQFLFEYFSETQRNKGNFPGRFSGRQFSNSRSEMNVSTLELGDSALYLCASSFMRGGHQSGNEQFFGPGTRLTVL.

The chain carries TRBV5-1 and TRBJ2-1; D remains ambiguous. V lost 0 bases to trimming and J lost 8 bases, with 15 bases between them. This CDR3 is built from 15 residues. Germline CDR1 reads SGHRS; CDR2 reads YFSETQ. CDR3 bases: TGCGCCAGCAGCTTGGTGTCGTCTAGTAGAGATGAGCAGTTCTTC. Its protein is CASSLVSSSRDEQFF. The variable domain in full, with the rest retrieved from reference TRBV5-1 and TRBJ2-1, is KAGVTQTPRYLIKTRGQQVTLSCSPISGHRSVSWYQQTPGQGLQFLFEYFSETQRNKGNFPGRFSGRQFSNSRSEMNVSTLELGDSALYLCASSLVSSSRDEQFFGPGTRLTVL.

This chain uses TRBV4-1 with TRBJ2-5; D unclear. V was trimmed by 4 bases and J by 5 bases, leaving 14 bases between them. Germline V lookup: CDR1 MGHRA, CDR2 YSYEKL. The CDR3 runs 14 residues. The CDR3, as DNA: TGCGCCAGCAGCCCGTTTTTGCTGAGGGAGACCCAGTACTTC. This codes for CASSPFLLRETQYF.

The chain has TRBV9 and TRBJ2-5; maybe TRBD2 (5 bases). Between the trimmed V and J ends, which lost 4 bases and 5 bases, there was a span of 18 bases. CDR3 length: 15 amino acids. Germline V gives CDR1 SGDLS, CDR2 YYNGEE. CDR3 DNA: TGTGCCAGCAGCCCGATGGCAGGCGGCGGGGAGACCCAGTACTTC. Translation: CASSPMAGGGETQYF.

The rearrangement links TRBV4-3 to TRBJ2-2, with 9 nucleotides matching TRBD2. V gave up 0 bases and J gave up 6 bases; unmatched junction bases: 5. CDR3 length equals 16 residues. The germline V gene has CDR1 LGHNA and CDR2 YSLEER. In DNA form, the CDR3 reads TGCGCCAGCAGCCAAGATAAGCGGGGGGTGGCCGGGGAGCTGTTTTTT. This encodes CASSQDKRGVAGELFF.

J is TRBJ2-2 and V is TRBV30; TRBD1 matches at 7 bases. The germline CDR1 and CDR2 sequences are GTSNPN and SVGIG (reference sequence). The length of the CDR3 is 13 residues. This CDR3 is CAEVGQGDGELFF. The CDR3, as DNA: TGTGCTGAGGTGGGGCAGGGGGATGGGGAGCTGTTTTTT.

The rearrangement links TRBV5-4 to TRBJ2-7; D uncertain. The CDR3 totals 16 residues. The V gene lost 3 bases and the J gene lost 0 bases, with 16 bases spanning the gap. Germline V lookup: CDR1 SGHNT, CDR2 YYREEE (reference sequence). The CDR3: CASSSPTRSSSYEQYF. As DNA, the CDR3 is TGTGCCAGCAGCTCCCCGACGCGGAGTAGCTCCTACGAGCAGTACTTC.

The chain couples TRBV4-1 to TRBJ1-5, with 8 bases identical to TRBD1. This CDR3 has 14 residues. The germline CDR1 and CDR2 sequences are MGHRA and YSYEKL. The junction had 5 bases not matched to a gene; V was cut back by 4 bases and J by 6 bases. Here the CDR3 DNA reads TGCGCCAGCAGCCGCCGACAGGGGTTTCAGCCCCAGCATTTT. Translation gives CASSRRQGFQPQHF.

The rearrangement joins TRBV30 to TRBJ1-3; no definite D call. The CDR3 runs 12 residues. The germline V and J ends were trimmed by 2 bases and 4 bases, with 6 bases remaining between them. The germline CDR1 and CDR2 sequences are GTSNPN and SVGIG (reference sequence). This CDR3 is CAWSIQGNTIYF. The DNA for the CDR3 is TGTGCCTGGAGTATTCAAGGAAACACCATATATTTT.

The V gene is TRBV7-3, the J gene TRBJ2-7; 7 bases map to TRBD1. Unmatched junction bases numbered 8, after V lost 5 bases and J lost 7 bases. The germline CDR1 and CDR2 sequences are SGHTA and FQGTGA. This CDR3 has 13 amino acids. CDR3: CASSPQGTGEQYF. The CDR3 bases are TGTGCCAGCAGCCCACAGGGGACCGGTGAGCAGTACTTC.

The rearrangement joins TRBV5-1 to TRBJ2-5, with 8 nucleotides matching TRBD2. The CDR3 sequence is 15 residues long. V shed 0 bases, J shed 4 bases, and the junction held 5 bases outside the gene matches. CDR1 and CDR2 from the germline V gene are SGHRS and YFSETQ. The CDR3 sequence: CASSLVLSGGETQYF. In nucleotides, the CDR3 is TGCGCCAGCAGCTTGGTATTGAGCGGGGGAGAGACCCAGTACTTC.

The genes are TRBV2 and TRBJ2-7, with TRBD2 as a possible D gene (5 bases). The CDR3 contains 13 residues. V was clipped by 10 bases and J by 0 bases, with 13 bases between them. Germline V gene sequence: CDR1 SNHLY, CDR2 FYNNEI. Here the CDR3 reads CAKSADSSYEQYF. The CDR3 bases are TGTGCCAAATCTGCGGACTCCTCCTACGAGCAGTACTTC.

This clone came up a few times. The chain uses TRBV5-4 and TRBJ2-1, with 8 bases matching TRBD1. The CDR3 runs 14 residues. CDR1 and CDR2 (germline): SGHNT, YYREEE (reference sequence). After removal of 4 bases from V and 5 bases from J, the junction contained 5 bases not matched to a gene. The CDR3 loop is CASSAQGGHNEQFF. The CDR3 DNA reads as TGTGCCAGCAGCGCACAGGGGGGTCACAATGAGCAGTTCTTC.

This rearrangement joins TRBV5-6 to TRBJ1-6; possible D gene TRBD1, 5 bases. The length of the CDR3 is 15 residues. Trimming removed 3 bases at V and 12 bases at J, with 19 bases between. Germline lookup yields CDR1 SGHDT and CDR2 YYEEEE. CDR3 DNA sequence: TGTGCCAGCAGCTGGAGGGGTGTTAACGGGGGACCCCTCCACTTT. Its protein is CASSWRGVNGGPLHF.

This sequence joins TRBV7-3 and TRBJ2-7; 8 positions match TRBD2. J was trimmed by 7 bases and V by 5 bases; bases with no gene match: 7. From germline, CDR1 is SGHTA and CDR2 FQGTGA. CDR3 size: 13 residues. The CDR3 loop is CASSIGSGGEQYF. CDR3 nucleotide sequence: TGTGCCAGCAGCATCGGGTCGGGAGGGGAGCAGTACTTC.

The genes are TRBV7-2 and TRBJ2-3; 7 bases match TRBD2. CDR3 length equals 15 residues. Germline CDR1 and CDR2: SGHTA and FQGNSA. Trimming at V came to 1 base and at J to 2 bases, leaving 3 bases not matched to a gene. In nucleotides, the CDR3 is TGTGCCAGCAGCTTAGAAGGGACTATCACAGATACGCAGTATTTT. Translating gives CASSLEGTITDTQYF.

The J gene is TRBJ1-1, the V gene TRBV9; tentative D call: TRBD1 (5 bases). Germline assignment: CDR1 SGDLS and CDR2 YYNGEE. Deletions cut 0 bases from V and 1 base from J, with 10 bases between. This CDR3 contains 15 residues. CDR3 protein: CASSVAQGENTEAFF. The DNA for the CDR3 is TGTGCCAGCAGCGTAGCTCAAGGGGAGAACACTGAAGCTTTCTTT.

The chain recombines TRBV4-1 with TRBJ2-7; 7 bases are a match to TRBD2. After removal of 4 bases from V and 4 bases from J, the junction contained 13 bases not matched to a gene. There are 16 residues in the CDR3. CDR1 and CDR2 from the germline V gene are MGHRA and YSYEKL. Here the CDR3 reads CASSPSGGGSGYEQYF. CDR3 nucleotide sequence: TGCGCCAGCAGCCCGAGTGGGGGGGGTAGTGGGTACGAGCAGTACTTC.

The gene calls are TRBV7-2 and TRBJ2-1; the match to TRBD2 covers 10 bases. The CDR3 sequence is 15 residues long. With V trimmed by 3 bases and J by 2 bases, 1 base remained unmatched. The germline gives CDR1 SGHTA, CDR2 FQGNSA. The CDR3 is CASSFLAGAYNEQFF. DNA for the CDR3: TGTGCCAGCAGCTTTCTAGCGGGGGCCTACAATGAGCAGTTCTTC.

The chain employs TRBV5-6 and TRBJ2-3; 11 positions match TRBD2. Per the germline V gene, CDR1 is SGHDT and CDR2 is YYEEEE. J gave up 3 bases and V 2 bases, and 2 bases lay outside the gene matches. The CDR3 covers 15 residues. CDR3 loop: CASSFGTSGTDTQYF. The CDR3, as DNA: TGTGCCAGCAGCTTCGGGACTAGCGGTACAGATACGCAGTATTTT.

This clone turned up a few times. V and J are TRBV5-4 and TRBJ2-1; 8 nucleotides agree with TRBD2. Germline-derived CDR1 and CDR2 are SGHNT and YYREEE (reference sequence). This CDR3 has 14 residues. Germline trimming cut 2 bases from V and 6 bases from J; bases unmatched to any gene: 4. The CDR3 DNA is TGTGCCAGCAGCTTCCCGGGACTAGGCAATGAGCAGTTCTTC. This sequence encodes CASSFPGLGNEQFF.

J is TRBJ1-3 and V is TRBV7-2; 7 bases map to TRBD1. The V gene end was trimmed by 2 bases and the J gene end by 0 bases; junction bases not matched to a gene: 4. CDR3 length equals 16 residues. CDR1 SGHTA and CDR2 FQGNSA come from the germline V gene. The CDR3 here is CASSLLGQFSGNTIYF. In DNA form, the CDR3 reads TGTGCCAGCAGCTTATTGGGACAGTTCTCTGGAAACACCATATATTTT.

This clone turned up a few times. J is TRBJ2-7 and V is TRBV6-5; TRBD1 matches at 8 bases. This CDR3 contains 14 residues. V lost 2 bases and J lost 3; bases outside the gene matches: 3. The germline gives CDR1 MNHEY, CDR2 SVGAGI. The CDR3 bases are TGTGCCAGCAGTTACCGGGGACAGGTCTACGAGCAGTACTTC. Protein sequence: CASSYRGQVYEQYF.

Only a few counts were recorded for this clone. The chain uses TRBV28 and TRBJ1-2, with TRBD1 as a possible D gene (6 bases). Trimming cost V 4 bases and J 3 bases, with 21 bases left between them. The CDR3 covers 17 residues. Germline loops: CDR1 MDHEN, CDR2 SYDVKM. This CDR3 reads CASSSTGTRGGDYGYTF. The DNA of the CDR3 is TGTGCCAGCAGTTCCACGGGGACAAGGGGGGGGGACTATGGCTACACCTTC.

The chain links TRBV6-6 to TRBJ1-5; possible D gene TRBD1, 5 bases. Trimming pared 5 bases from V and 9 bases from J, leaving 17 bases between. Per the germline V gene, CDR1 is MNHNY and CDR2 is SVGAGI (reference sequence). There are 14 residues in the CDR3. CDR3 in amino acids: CASSRQSFVGPQHF. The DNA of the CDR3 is TGTGCCAGCAGTAGACAGTCATTCGTTGGGCCCCAGCATTTT.

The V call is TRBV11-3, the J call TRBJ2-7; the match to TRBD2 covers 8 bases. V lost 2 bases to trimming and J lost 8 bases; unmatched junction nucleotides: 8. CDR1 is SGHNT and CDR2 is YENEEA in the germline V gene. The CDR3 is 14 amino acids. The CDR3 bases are TGTGCCAGCAGCTTACGGGGGGGCGACGGGCAGCAGTACTTC. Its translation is CASSLRGGDGQQYF.

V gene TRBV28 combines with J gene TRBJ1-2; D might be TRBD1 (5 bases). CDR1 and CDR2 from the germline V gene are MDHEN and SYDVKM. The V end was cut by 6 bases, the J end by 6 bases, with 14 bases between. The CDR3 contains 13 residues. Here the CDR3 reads CASSPPGGHGYTF. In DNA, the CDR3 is TGTGCCAGCAGCCCGCCCGGGGGACATGGCTACACCTTC.

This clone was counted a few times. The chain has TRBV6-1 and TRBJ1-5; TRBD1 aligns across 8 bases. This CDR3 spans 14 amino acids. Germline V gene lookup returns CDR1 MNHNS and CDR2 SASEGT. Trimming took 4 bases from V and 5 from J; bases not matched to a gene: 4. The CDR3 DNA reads TGTGCCAGCAGTGGTCAGGGGGCCCATCAGCCCCAGCATTTT. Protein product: CASSGQGAHQPQHF.

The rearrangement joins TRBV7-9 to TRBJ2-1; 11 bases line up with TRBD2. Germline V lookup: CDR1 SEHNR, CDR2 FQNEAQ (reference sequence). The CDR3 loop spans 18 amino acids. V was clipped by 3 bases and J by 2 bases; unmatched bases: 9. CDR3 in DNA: TGTGCCAGCAGCTTCCGAGTCGGGACTAGCGGTACCTACAATGAGCAGTTCTTC. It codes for CASSFRVGTSGTYNEQFF.

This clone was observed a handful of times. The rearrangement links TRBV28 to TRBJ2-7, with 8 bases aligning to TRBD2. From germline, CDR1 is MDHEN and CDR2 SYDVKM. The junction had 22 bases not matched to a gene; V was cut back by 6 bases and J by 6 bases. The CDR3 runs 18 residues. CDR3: CASRPLNYGGAFKTEQYF. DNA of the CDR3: TGTGCCAGCAGACCCCTCAATTACGGGGGGGCTTTTAAGACCGAGCAGTACTTC.